The T cell receptor beta chain under discussion was sequenced for a study of T cell repertoires in cytomegalovirus infection. The germline CDR1 and CDR2 sequences are DFQATT and SNEGSKA (reference sequence). This CDR3 region has 15 residues. Trimming at V came to 3 bases and at J to 5 bases, leaving 10 bases not matched to a gene. TCRdb fed the reads into MiXCR, producing one record per CDR3 protein. Of 450,000 to 600,000 distinct CDR3 sequences in the sample, roughly 12% are singletons; the top ten hold 10%. The clonotype originates from a human donor in good health (CMV status not recorded). Some clones in this sample may be carry-over from other donors' samples. Material: PBMCs. This chain joins TRBV20-1 and TRBJ2-5, with 9 bases aligning to TRBD1. As DNA, the CDR3 is TGCAGTGCTAGGGGCGCGAGACAGGGGGGGGAGACCCAGTACTTC. Translation gives CSARGARQGGETQYF.